This T cell receptor (beta chain) was captured in a study of T cell repertoires in cytomegalovirus infection (dated by TCRdb to about 2019). With respect to the entire study: Alongside well-studied HLA-B-restricted epitopes, the peptide stimulations were aimed at recently identified HLA-C-restricted CMV epitopes, whose presentation resists viral immunomodulation. Donor HLA type was relevant to the analysis, because carriage of CMV infection together with the matching HLA type was indicated by public TCR beta signatures.

The sample's treatment or condition label, decoded: in vitro stimulation with specific CMV peptide epitopes to enrich CMV-specific T cells. TCRdb shows the sequencer as Illumina HiSeq 1500. TCRdb trimmed the raw reads at Q25, called clones with MiXCR and kept productive beta chains. Records with the same CDR3 protein are collapsed into one entry carrying the most frequent genes and DNA. For this sample the table gives over 45,000 distinct CDR3 sequences, of which about a fifth were detected only once. The ten largest clones take up approximately 53% of the sample. The paper as a whole reports these results and caveats: In the ex vivo response, HLA-C-restricted CMV-specific TCR beta clonotypes were dominant, and in two of eight donors the single most frequent clonotype came from this HLA-C-restricted group. In both this cohort and an independent cohort of some 380 donors, the cumulative frequency of public TCR beta family members distinguished carriers of CMV infection plus the relevant HLA type.

This clonotype has a handful of counts. Its antigen remains unidentified. Base qualities are not recorded, but no much larger clone differs from it by a single base. From a lookup of the germline V gene, CDR1 and CDR2 are SGHAT and FQNNGV. At the junction V is shortened by 1 base and J by 3 bases, with 12 bases in between. Taken from cysteine to phenylalanine, the CDR3 has 16 residues. The kept DNA is CDR3 alone, 48 bases in frame from the first base. The rearranged chain carries TRBV11-2 and TRBJ1-4; the D segment cannot be called with confidence. This sequence originates from a human donor in good health (CMV status not recorded). Some clones in this sample may be carry-over from other donors' samples. The source material was CD8+ T cells from cultured PBMCs, sampled from culture after CMV antigen stimulation. The CDR3 has the sequence CASSLGLSPANEKLFF. The nucleotide sequence reads as follows: TGTGCCAGCAGCTTAGGCCTTTCTCCCGCTAATGAAAAACTGTTTTTT.